The sequence of this T cell receptor (beta chain) was determined in a study of T cell changes during pregnancy in multiple sclerosis. Only in-frame clones appear in the TCRdb table, and some are missing; sequencing was by immunoSEQ multiplex PCR. In the table there are fewer than 80,000 clones, roughly 90% of which are singletons. The CDR3 spans 13 residues. Germline V gives CDR1 SGDLS, CDR2 YYNGEE. V dropped 4 bases and J dropped 1 base, with 8 bases sitting between them. This clonotype was sampled from a female donor in good health, enrolled as a control in a pregnancy study. Source: peripheral blood, taken in the first trimester of pregnancy. The gene calls are TRBV9 and TRBJ1-1; perhaps TRBD1 as D (5 bases). Here the CDR3 DNA reads TGTGCCAGCAGCTTCGGGGGGAACACTGAAGCTTTCTTT. Translating it yields CASSFGGNTEAFF.